This T cell receptor beta chain is from a study of metastatic and nonmetastatic thyroid tumors. General observations from the study: Benign nodules were reported to have significantly lower TCR beta diversity than malignant thyroid tumors, in blood and tumor.

Patients underwent thyroid surgery, and none had received any treatment before it. TCRdb recomputed clones from the PCR reads via MiXCR. The sample lists approximately 15,000 clones, around 32% seen once, with about half in the top ten. The CDR3 has 21 residues. Germline V lookup: CDR1 SGHRS, CDR2 YFSETQ. Trimming at V came to 3 bases and at J to 2 bases, leaving 21 bases not matched to a gene. On this clone: What it binds is unknown.

The clonotype was recovered from a male donor with papillary thyroid cancer or a benign thyroid nodule (not recorded which). Some clones in this sample may be carry-over from other donors' samples. Sequences were obtained from tumor tissue. The V and J genes are TRBV5-1 and TRBJ2-3; 10 bases align to TRBD2. Written as DNA, the CDR3 is TGCGCCAGCAGCTCTACTTACCCGGGACTAGCGTGGGGGGGATCCACAGATACGCAGTATTTT. This encodes CASSSTYPGLAWGGSTDTQYF.